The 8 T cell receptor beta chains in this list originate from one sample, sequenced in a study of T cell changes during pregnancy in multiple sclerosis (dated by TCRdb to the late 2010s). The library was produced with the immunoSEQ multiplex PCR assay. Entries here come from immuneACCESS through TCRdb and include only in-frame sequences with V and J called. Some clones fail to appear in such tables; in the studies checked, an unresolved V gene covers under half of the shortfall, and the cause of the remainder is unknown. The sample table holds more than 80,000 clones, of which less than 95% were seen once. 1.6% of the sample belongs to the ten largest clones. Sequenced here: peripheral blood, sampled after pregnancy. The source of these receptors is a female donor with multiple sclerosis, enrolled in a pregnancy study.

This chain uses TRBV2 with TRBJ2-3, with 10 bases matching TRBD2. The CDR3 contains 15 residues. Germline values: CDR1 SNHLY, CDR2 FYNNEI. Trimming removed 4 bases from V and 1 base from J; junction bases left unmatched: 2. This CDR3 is CASSALAGGTDTQYF. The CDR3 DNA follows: TGTGCCAGCAGTGCGCTAGCGGGGGGCACAGATACGCAGTATTTT.

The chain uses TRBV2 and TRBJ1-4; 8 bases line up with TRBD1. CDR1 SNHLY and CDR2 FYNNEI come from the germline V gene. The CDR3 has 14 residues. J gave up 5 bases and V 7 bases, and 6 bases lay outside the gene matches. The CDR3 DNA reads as TGTGCCAGCATAATCGACAGGGGAAATGAAAAACTGTTTTTT. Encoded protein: CASIIDRGNEKLFF.

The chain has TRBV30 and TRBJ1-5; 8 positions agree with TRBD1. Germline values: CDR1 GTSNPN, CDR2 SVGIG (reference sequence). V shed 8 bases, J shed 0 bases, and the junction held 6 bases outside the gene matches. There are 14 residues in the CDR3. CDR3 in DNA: TGTGCCGCGGGACAGGTTAATAGCAATCAGCCCCAGCATTTT. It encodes CAAGQVNSNQPQHF.

In nucleotides, the CDR3 is TGTGCCATCAACCCCGGGGTAACCAACGAGCAGTACTTC. The encoded protein is CAINPGVTNEQYF. The chain is built from TRBV10-3 and TRBJ2-7, with D maybe TRBD2 (5 bases). The V gene's germline CDR1 is ENHRY and CDR2 SYGVKD. The germline V and J ends were trimmed by 7 bases and 5 bases, with 15 bases remaining between them. The CDR3 length is 13 residues.

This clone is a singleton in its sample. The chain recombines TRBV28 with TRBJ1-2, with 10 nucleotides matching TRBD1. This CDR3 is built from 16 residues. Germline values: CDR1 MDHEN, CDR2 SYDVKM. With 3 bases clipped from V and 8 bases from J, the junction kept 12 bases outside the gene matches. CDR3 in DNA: TGTGCCAGCAGTTTGAGTGGAGGACAGGGGGAAGAAGGCTACACCTTC. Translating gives CASSLSGGQGEEGYTF.

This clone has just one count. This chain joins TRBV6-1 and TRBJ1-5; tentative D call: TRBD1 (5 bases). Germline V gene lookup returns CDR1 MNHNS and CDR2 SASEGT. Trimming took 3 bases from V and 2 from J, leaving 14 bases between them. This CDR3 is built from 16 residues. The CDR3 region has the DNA TGTGCCAGCAGTGAGGGGGGGGGTGGTGGCAATCAGCCCCAGCATTTT. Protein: CASSEGGGGGNQPQHF.

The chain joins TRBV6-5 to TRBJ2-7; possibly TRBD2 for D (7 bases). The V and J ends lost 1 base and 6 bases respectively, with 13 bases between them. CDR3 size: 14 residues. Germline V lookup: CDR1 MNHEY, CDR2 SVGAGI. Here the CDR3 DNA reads TGTGCCAGCAGTTACTACGGGGGGCGCGGCGAGCAGTACTTC. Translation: CASSYYGGRGEQYF.

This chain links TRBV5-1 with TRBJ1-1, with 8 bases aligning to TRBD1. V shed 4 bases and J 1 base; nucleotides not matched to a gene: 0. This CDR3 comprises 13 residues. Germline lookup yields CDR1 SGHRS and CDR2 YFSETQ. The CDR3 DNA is TGCGCCAGCAGCGGACAGGGGAACACTGAAGCTTTCTTT. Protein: CASSGQGNTEAFF.